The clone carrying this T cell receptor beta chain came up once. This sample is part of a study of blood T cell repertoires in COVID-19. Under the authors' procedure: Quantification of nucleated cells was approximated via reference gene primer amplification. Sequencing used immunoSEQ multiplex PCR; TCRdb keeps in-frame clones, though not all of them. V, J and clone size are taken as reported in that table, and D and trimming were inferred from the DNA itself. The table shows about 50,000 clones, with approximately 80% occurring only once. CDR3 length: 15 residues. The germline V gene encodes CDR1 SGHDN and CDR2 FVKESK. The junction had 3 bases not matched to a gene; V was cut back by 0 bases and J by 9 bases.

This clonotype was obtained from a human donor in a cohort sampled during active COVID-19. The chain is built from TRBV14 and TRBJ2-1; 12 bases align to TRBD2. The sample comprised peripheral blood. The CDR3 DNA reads TGTGCCAGCAGCCAAGATGAACTAGCGGGAGGTGAGCAGTTCTTC. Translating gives CASSQDELAGGEQFF.